The following is a TCR beta chain sequence with its context. The antigen remains undetermined. The record originates from a study of cytomegalovirus exposure and HLA in healthy donors. Researchers ran the PCR with 60 Vbeta and 13 Jbeta primers. TCRdb keeps only in-frame clones here, not all; method: immunoSEQ multiplex PCR. Found here are roughly 110,000 clones; the top ten clones hold 6.8%. J gave up 4 bases and V 6 bases, and 9 bases lay outside the gene matches. Germline CDR1 KGHSH, CDR2 LQKENI. This CDR3 contains 15 residues. Study findings and constraints: Further analysis, carried out later, found HLA-associated TCR beta chains more clonally expanded than equally common other chains.

The sample comprised PBMCs. The V and J genes are TRBV18 and TRBJ2-3, with 8 bases that match TRBD2. This receptor was obtained from a man aged 35-49 years in good health and CMV-seropositive. This CDR3 is CASSPGSGSADTQYF. The CDR3 bases are TGTGCCAGCTCCCCAGGGAGCGGGAGCGCAGATACGCAGTATTTT.